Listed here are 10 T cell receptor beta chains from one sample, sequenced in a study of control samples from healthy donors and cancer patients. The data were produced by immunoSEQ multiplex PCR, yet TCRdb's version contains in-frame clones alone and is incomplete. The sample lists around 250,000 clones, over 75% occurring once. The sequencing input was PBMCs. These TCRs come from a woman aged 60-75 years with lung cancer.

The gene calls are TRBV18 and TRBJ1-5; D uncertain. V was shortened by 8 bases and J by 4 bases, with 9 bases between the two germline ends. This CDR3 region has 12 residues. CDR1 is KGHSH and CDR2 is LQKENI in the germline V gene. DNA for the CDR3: TGTGCCAGCAAGGACGAGAATCAGCCCCAGCATTTT. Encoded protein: CASKDENQPQHF. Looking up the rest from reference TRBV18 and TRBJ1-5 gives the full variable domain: NAGVMQNPRHLVRRRGQEARLRCSPMKGHSHVYWYRQLPEEGLKFMVYLQKENIIDESGMPKERFSAEFPKEGPSILRIQQVVRGDSAAYFCASKDENQPQHFGDGTRLSIL.

Here the CDR3 DNA reads TGTGCCACCAGCGGTGGGGCGGACAGTTATAATTCACCCCTCCACTTT. Translated: CATSGGADSYNSPLHF. This chain uses TRBV15 with TRBJ1-6, with D perhaps TRBD1 (6 bases). The CDR3 is 16 residues long. V was pared by 5 bases and J by 4 bases, with 15 bases between. Germline CDR1 is LNHNV and CDR2 is YYDKDF (reference sequence).

The CDR3, as DNA: TGTGCCAGCAGCCAGTTCCATACTAGCGGGGGGCCTTGGAGCTCCTACAATGAGCAGTTCTTC. Encoded protein: CASSQFHTSGGPWSSYNEQFF. This chain links TRBV14 with TRBJ2-1; 12 nucleotides align to TRBD2. J was trimmed by 0 bases and V by 3 bases; bases with no gene match: 15. CDR3 length: 21 residues. Germline V CDR1 and CDR2: SGHDN, FVKESK.

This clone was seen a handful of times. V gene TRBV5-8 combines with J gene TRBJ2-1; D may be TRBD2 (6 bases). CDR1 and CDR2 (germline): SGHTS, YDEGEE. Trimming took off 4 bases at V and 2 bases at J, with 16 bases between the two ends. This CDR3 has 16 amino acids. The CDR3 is CASSPEGLPTYNEQFF. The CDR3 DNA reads TGTGCCAGCAGCCCGGAGGGACTGCCGACCTACAATGAGCAGTTCTTC.

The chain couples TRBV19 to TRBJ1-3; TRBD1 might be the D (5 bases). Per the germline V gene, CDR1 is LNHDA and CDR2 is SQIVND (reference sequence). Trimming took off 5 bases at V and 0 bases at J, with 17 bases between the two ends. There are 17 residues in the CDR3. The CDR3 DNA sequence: TGTGCCAGTAGTGCCGGTGGCGACAGTCTCTCTGGAAACACCATATATTTT. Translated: CASSAGGDSLSGNTIYF. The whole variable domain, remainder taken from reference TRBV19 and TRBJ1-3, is DGGITQSPKYLFRKEGQNVTLSCEQNLNHDAMYWYRQDPGQGLRLIYYSQIVNDFQKGDIAEGYSVSREKKESFPLTVTSAQKNPTAFYLCASSAGGDSLSGNTIYFGEGSWLTVV.

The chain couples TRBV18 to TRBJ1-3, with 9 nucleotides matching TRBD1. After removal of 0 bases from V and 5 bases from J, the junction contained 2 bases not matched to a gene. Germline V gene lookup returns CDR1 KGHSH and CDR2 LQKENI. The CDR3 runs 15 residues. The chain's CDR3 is CASSPPQGARNTIYF. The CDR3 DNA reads TGTGCCAGCTCACCACCACAGGGGGCGAGAAACACCATATATTTT.

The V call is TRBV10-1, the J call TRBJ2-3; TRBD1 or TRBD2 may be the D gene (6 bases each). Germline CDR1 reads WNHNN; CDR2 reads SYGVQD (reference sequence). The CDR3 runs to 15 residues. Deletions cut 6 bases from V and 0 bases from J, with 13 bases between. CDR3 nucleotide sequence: TGCGCCAGCAGCGGAGGGGGACCTAGCACAGATACGCAGTATTTT. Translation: CASSGGGPSTDTQYF.

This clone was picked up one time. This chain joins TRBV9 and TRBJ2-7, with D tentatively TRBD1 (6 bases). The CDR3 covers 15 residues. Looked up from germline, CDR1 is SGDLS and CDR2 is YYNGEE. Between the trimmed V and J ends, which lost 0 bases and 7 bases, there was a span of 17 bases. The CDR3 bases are TGTGCCAGCAGCGTAGATCCAGGGGAGCCTAAAGAGCAGTACTTC. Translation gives CASSVDPGEPKEQYF.

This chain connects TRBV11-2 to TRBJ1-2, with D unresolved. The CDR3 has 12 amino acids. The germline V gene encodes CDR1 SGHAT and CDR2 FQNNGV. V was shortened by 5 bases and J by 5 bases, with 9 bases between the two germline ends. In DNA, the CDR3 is TGTGCCAGCAGCCTTAATTCATATGGCTACACCTTC. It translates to CASSLNSYGYTF.

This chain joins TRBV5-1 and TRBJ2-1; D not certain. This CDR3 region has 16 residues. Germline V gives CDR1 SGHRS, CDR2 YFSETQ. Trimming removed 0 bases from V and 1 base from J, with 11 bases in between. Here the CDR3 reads CASSLGAGRSYNEQFF. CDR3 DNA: TGCGCCAGCAGCTTGGGCGCCGGTAGGTCCTACAATGAGCAGTTCTTC.